This T cell receptor beta chain emerged from a study of T cell responses to AZD1222 COVID-19 vaccine. Sequenced by immunoSEQ multiplex PCR; TCRdb stores in-frame clones only, minus some. The profile shows 140,000 to 150,000 clones, 90% to 95% of them singletons. The CDR3 loop spans 15 amino acids. Trimming at V came to 4 bases and at J to 0 bases, leaving 3 bases not matched to a gene. Germline V gives CDR1 SEHNR, CDR2 FQNEAQ (reference sequence). The TCR was taken from an adult who had recovered from COVID-19. V gene TRBV7-9 combines with J gene TRBJ2-5; 9 bases are a match to TRBD2. The sample was peripheral blood, taken after recovery from COVID-19. The CDR3 DNA reads as TGTGCCAGCAGCTCCGGACTAGCGTACCAAGAGACCCAGTACTTC. Its protein product is CASSSGLAYQETQYF.